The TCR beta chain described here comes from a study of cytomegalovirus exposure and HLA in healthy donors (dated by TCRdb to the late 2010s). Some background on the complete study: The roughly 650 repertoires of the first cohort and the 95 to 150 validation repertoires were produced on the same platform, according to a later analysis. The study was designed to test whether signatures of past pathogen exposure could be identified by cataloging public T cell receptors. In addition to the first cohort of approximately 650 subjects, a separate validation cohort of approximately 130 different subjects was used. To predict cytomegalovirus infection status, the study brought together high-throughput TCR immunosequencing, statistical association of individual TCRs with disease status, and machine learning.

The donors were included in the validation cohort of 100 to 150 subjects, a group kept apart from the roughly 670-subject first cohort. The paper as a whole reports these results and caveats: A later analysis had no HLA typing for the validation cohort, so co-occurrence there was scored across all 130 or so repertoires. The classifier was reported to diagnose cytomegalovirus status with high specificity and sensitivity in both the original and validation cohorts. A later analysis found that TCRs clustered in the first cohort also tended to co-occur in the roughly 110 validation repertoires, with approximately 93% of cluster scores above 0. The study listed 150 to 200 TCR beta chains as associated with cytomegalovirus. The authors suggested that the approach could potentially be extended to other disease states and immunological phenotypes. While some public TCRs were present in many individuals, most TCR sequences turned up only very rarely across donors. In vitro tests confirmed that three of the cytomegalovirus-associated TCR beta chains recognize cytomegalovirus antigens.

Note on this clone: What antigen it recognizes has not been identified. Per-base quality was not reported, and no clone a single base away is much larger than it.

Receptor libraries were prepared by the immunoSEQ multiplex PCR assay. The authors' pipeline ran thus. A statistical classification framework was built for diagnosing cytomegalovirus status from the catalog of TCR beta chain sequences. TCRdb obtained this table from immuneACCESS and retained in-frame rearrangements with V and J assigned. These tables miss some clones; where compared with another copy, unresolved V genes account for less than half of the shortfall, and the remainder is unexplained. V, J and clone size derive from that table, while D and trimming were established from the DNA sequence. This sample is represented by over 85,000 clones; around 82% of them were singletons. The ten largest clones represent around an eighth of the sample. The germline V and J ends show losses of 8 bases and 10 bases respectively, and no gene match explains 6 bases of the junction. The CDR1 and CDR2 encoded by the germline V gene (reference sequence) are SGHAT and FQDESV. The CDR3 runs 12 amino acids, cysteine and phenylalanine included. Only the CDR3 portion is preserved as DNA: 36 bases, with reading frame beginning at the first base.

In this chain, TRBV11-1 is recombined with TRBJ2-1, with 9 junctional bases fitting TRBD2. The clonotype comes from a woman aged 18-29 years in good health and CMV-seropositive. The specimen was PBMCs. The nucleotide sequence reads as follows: TGTGCCAGCTATAGCGGGGGCCGGGAGCAGTTCTTC. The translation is CASYSGGREQFF. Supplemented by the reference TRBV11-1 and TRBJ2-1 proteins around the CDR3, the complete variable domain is EAEVAQSPRYKITEKSQAVAFWCDPISGHATLYWYRQILGQGPELLVQFQDESVVDDSQLPKDRFSAERLKGVDSTLKIQPAELGDSAMYLCASYSGGREQFFGPGTRLTVL.